A selection of T cell receptor beta chains follows, all from one sample in a study of cytomegalovirus exposure and HLA in healthy donors. Profiled with immunoSEQ multiplex PCR; TCRdb holds only in-frame clones, not every one. The sample yields 75,000 to 90,000 clones, approximately 79% seen once. The source material was PBMCs. These receptors originate from a human donor in good health. The CDR3 runs from the conserved cysteine through the conserved F or W. A D gene is named only where the DNA matches it firmly. The listing skips clone size in some rows; elsewhere it reads once, few, many or a size class.

. | TRBJ1-2 | . | TRBV7-2 | CASSLGQLRGYTF | TGTGCCAGCAGCTTAGGACAGCTCCGAGGCTACACCTTC
. | TRBJ1-2 | . | TRBV5-3 | CASSFRGRGNYGYTF | TGTGCCAGCAGCTTTAGGGGCAGGGGTAACTATGGCTACACCTTC
. | TRBJ1-5 | . | TRBV7-2 | CASGAFGQPQHF | TGTGCCAGCGGAGCTTTCGGTCAGCCCCAGCATTTT
TRBD1 | TRBJ1-1 | few | TRBV5-6 | CASSLGTEAMNTEAFF | TGTGCCAGCAGCTTAGGGACAGAAGCCATGAACACTGAAGCTTTCTTT
. | TRBJ2-1 | . | TRBV5-1 | CASKAGVDNEQFF | TGCGCCAGCAAGGCAGGGGTTGACAATGAGCAGTTCTTC
TRBD2 | TRBJ2-5 | . | TRBV5-4 | CASSFGLAGIETQYF | TGTGCCAGCAGCTTTGGACTAGCGGGGATCGAGACCCAGTACTTC
. | TRBJ1-3 | . | TRBV7-2 | CASSLGGRGNTIYF | TGTGCCAGCAGCTTAGGAGGGCGTGGAAACACCATATATTTT
TRBD1 | TRBJ1-6 | . | TRBV7-2 | CASSLKGQGLSYNSPLHF | TGTGCCAGCAGCTTAAAAGGACAGGGGTTGTCCTATAATTCACCCCTCCACTTT
. | TRBJ2-5 | . | TRBV7-6 | CASSLAKNSGTQYF | TGTGCCAGCAGCTTAGCTAAGAACTCTGGGACCCAGTACTTC
. | TRBJ2-1 | . | TRBV27 | CASSSRENEQFF | TGTGCCAGCAGTTCCCGAGAGAATGAGCAGTTCTTC
TRBD1 | TRBJ1-1 | . | TRBV19 | CASSLDRGGTEAFF | TGTGCCAGTAGTCTCGACAGGGGAGGAACTGAAGCTTTCTTT
. | TRBJ1-6 | few | TRBV30 | CAWSARWGVGNSPLHF | TGTGCCTGGAGTGCCCGCTGGGGGGTTGGTAATTCACCCCTCCACTTT
. | TRBJ1-1 | few | TRBV5-1 | CASSAQGEAFF | TGCGCCAGCAGCGCACAGGGAGAAGCTTTCTTT
TRBD2 | TRBJ2-1 | . | TRBV27 | CASSPLGSGAYNEQFF | TGTGCCAGCAGCCCGCTGGGGAGCGGGGCGTACAATGAGCAGTTCTTC
TRBD2 | TRBJ2-3 | . | TRBV10-3 | CAISESIPSGGLVPMSDTQYF | TGTGCCATCAGTGAGTCGATCCCTAGCGGGGGGCTCGTCCCTATGTCAGATACGCAGTATTTT
. | TRBJ1-1 | . | TRBV4-1 | CASSHPGQKLEAFF | TGCGCCAGCAGCCACCCAGGACAGAAACTTGAAGCTTTCTTT